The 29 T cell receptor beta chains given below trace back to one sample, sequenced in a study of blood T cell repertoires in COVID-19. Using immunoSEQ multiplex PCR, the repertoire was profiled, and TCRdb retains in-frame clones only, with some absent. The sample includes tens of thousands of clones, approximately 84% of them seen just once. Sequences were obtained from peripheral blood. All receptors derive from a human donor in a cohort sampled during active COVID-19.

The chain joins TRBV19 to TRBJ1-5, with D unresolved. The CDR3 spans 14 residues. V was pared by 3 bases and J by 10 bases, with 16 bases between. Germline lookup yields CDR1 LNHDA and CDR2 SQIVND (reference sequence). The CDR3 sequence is CASSISSGGKPQHF. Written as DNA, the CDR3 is TGTGCCAGTAGTATCAGCTCGGGAGGGAAACCCCAGCATTTT. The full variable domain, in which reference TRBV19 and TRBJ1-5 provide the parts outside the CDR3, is DGGITQSPKYLFRKEGQNVTLSCEQNLNHDAMYWYRQDPGQGLRLIYYSQIVNDFQKGDIAEGYSVSREKKESFPLTVTSAQKNPTAFYLCASSISSGGKPQHFGDGTRLSIL.

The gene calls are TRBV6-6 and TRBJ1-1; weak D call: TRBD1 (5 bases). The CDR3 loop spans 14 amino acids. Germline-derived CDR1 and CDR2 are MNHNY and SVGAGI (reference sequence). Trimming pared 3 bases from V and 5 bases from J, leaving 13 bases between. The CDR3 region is CASSYLWGETEAFF. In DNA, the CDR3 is TGTGCCAGCAGTTATCTATGGGGGGAGACTGAAGCTTTCTTT.

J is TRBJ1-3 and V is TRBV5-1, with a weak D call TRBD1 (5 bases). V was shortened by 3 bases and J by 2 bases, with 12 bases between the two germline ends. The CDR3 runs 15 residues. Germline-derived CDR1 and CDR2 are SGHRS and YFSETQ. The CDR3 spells CASSYNQGAGNTIYF. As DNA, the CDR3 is TGCGCCAGCAGCTACAACCAGGGTGCTGGAAACACCATATATTTT.

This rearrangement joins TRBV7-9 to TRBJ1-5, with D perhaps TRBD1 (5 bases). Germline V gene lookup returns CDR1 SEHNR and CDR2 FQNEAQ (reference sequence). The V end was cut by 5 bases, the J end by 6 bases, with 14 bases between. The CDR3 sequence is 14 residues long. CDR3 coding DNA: TGTGCCAGCAGCCCGGAGTCCGGGGGTCAGCCCCAGCATTTT. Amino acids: CASSPESGGQPQHF.

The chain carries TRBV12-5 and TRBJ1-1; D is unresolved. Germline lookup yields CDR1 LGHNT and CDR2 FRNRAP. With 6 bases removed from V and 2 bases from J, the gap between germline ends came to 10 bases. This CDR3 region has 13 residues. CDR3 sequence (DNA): TGTGCTAGTGGCCGCGACACTAACACTGAAGCTTTCTTT. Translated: CASGRDTNTEAFF.

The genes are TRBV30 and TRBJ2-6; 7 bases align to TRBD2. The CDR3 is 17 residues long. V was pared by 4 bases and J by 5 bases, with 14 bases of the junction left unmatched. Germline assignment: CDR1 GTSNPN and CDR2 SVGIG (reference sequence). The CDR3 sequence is CAWNLAGEGVWANVLTF. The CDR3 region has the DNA TGTGCCTGGAATCTTGCGGGAGAGGGAGTATGGGCCAACGTCCTGACTTTC.

CDR3 in DNA: TGCGCCTCACCCCGGGACAGGGTCTCCTACGAGCAGTACTTC. It specifies CASPRDRVSYEQYF. V is TRBV23-1 and J is TRBJ2-7, with 9 nucleotides matching TRBD1. TRBV23-1 is flagged as an ORF with uncertain function. Germline trimming cut 11 bases from V and 0 bases from J; bases unmatched to any gene: 8. The CDR3 contains 14 residues.

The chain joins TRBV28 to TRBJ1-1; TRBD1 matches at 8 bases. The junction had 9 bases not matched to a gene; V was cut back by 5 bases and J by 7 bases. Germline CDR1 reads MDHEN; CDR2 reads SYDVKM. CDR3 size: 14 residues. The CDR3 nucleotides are TGTGCCAGCAGTCCCAGGACAGGGATATTTGAAGCTTTCTTT. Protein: CASSPRTGIFEAFF.

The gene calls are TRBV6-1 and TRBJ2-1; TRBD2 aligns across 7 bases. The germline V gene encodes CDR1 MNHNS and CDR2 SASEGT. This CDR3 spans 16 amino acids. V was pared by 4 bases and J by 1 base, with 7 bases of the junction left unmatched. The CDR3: CASSGLTSESYNEQFF. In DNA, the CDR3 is TGTGCCAGCAGTGGTTTAACTAGCGAATCCTACAATGAGCAGTTCTTC.

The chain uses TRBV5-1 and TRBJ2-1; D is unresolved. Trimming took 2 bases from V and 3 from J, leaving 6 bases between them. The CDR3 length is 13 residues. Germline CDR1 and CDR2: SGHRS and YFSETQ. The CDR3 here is CASSLHRYNEQFF. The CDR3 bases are TGCGCCAGCAGCTTACACCGCTACAATGAGCAGTTCTTC.

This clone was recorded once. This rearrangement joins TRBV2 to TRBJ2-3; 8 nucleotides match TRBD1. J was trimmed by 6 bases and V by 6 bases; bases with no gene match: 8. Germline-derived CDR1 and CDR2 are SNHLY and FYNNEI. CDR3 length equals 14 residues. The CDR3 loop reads CASRGQAPFDTQYF. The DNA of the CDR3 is TGTGCCAGCAGGGGACAGGCCCCCTTCGATACGCAGTATTTT.

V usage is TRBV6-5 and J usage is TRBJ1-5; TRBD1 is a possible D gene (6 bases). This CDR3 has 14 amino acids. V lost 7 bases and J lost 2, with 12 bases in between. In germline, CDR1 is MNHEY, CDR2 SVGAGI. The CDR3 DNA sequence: TGTGCCAGCATACAGGGTTGGGGCAATCAGCCCCAGCATTTT. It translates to CASIQGWGNQPQHF.

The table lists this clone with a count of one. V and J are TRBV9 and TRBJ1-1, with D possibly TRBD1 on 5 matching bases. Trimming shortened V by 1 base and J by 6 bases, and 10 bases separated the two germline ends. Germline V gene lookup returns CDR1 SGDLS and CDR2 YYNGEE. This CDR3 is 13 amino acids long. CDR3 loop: CASSVSEGAEAFF. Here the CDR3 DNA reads TGTGCCAGCAGCGTAAGTGAAGGGGCTGAAGCTTTCTTT.

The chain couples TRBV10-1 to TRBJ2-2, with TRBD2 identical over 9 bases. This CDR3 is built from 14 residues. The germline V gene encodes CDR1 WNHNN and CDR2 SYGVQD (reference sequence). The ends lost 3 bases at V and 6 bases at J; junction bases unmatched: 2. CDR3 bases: TGCGCCAGCAGTGAAACTAGCGGGCCCGGGGAGCTGTTTTTT. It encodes CASSETSGPGELFF.

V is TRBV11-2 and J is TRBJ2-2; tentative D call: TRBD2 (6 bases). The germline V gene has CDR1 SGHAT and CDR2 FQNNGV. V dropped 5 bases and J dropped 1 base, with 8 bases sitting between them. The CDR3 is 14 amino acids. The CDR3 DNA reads TGTGCCAGCAGCGTGGGACTGAACACCGGGGAGCTGTTTTTT. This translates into CASSVGLNTGELFF.

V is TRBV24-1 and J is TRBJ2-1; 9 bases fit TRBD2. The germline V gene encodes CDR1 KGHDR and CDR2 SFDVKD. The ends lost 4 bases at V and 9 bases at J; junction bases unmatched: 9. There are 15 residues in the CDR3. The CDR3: CATSEPGTSSGEQFF. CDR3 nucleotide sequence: TGTGCCACCAGTGAACCCGGGACTAGCAGTGGTGAGCAGTTCTTC.

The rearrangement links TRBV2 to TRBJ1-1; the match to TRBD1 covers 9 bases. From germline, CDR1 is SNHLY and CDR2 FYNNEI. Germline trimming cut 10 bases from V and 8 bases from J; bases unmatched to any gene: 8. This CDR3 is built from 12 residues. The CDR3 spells CATRRTGAEAFF. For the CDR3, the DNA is TGTGCCACCAGGCGGACAGGGGCCGAAGCTTTCTTT.

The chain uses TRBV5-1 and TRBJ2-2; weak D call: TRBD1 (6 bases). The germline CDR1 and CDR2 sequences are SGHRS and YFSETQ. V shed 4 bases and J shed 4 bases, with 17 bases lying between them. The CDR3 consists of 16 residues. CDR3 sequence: CASSRNRKGGTGELFF. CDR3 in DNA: TGCGCCAGCAGCCGAAATAGAAAAGGGGGCACCGGGGAGCTGTTTTTT. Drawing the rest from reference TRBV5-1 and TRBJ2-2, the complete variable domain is KAGVTQTPRYLIKTRGQQVTLSCSPISGHRSVSWYQQTPGQGLQFLFEYFSETQRNKGNFPGRFSGRQFSNSRSEMNVSTLELGDSALYLCASSRNRKGGTGELFFGEGSRLTVL.

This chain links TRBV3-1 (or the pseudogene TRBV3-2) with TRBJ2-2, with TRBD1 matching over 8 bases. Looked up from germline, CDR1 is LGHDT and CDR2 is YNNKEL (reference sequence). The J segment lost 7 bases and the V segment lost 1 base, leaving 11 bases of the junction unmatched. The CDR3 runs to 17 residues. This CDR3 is CASSQGGRGHGVGELFF. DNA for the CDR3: TGTGCCAGCAGCCAAGGCGGCAGGGGGCATGGAGTCGGGGAGCTGTTTTTT.

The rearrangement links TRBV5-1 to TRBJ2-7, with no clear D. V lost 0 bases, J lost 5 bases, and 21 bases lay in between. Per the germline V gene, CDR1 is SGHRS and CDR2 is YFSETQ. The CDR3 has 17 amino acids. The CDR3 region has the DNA TGCGCCAGCAGCTTGGGGGTGGATTGGAGAAGCGTTGACGAGCAGTACTTC. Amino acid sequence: CASSLGVDWRSVDEQYF.

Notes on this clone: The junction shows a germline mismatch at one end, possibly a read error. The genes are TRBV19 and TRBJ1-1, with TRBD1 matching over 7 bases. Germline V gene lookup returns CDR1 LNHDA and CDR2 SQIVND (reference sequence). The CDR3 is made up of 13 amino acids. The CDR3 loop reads CASSVTGRTEAFF. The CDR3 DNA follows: TGTGCCAGTAGTGTGACAGGGAGGACTGAGGCTTTCTTT.

The CDR3 here is CASSLPLAGVYEQYF. The CDR3 nucleotides read TGTGCCAGCAGCCTCCCATTAGCGGGAGTTTACGAGCAGTACTTC. The chain is built from TRBV7-8 and TRBJ2-7, with 9 bases fitting TRBD2. Looked up from germline, CDR1 is SGHVS and CDR2 is FQNEAQ. CDR3 length equals 15 residues. V shed 5 bases, J shed 4 bases, and the junction held 9 bases outside the gene matches.

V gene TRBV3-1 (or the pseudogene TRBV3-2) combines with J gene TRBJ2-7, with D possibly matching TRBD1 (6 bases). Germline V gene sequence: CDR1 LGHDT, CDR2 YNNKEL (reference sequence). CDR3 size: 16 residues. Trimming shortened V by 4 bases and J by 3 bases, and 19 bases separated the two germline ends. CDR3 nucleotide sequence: TGTGCCAGCAGCCTAGGACAGCAGGACATTAACTACGAGCAGTACTTC. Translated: CASSLGQQDINYEQYF.

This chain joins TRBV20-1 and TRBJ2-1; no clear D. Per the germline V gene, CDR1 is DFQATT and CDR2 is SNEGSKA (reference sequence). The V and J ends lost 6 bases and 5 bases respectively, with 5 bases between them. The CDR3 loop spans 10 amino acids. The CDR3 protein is CSALHNEQFF. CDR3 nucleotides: TGCAGTGCCCTCCACAATGAGCAGTTCTTC.

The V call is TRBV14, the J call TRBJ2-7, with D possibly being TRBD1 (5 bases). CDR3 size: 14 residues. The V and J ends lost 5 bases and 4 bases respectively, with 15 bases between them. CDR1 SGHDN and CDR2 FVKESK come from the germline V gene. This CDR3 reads CASSSRQRIYEQYF. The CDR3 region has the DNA TGTGCCAGCAGCTCCCGACAGAGGATTTACGAGCAGTACTTC.

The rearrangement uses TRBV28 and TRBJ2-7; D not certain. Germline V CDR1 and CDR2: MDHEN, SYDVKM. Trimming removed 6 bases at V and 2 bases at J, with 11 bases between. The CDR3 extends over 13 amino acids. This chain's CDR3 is CASSSERPYEQYF. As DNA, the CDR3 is TGTGCCAGCAGCTCTGAGCGCCCCTACGAGCAGTACTTC.

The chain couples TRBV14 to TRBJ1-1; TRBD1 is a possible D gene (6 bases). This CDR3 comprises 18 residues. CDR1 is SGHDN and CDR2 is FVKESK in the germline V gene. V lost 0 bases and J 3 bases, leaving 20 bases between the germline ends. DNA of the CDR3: TGTGCCAGCAGCCAAGACGGCGCAGGGGTTAAAATGGACACTGAAGCTTTCTTT. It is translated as CASSQDGAGVKMDTEAFF. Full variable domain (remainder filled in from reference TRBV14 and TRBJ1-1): EAGVTQFPSHSVIEKGQTVTLRCDPISGHDNLYWYRRVMGKEIKFLLHFVKESKQDESGMPNNRFLAERTGGTYSTLKVQPAELEDSGVYFCASSQDGAGVKMDTEAFFGQGTRLTVV.

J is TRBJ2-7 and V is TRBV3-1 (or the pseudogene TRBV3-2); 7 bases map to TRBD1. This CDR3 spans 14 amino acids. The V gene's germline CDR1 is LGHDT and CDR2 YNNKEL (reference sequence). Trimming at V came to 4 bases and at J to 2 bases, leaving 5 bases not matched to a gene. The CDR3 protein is CASSRETGPYEQYF. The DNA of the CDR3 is TGTGCCAGCAGCCGAGAGACAGGGCCCTACGAGCAGTACTTC.

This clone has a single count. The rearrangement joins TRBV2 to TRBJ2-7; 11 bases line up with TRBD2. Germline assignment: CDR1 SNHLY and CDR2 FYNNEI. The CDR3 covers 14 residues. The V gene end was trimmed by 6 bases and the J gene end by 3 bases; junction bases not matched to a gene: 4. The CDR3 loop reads CASSLAGGNYEQYF. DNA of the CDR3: TGTGCCAGCAGCCTAGCGGGAGGTAACTACGAGCAGTACTTC.